The 23 T cell receptor beta chains presented below share a single source sample, sequenced in a study of neurological immune-mediated disorders. TCRdb reprocessed the 5' RACE reads with MiXCR, giving one entry per CDR3 protein. The sample includes about 48,000 distinct CDR3 sequences, about 2% of them seen just once. Sequencing was done on a sample of PBMCs. The receptors shown here come from a woman aged 40 to 55 with multiple sclerosis.

This clonotype occurred many times. The chain has TRBV12-3 or TRBV12-4 and TRBJ2-1, with D perhaps given as TRBD1 or TRBD2 (5 bases each). The CDR3 length is 13 residues. V was pared by 3 bases and J by 16 bases, with 19 bases between. CDR3 protein: CASSLLGGSGTFF. CDR3 bases: TGTGCCAGCAGTTTGTTAGGTGGGTCAGGGACCTTCTTC.

This clonotype was detected ten times or more. The chain combines TRBV29-1 with TRBJ2-3; tentatively, D is TRBD2 (6 bases). V was trimmed by 4 bases and J by 7 bases, leaving 18 bases between them. Looked up from germline, CDR1 is SQVTM and CDR2 is ANQGSEA. The CDR3 contains 14 residues. CDR3 sequence: CSVGRTGGGNTQYF. For the CDR3, the DNA is TGCAGCGTTGGCCGGACCGGCGGAGGGAATACGCAGTATTTT.

Ten or more counts support this clonotype. V usage is TRBV5-1 and J usage is TRBJ1-1; D is unresolved. Germline V gene sequence: CDR1 SGHRS, CDR2 YFSETQ. V lost 5 bases and J 0 bases, leaving 11 bases between the germline ends. There are 14 residues in the CDR3. CDR3 amino acids: CASRTESMNTEAFF. The CDR3 DNA reads TGCGCCAGCAGAACGGAGAGCATGAACACTGAAGCTTTCTTT.

This clonotype appeared many times. The chain links TRBV7-9 to TRBJ2-1; 9 positions agree with TRBD2. V lost 5 bases to trimming and J lost 0 bases; unmatched junction nucleotides: 20. This CDR3 comprises 21 residues. Per germline, CDR1 SEHNR and CDR2 FQNEAQ (reference sequence). CDR3 nucleotide sequence: TGTGCCAGCAGCCTCCCAGGGTCCGAGCGGGGGGCCCTAAGCTCCTACAATGAGCAGTTCTTC. It translates to CASSLPGSERGALSSYNEQFF.

This clonotype was detected only a few times. Here the CDR3 reads CASTARQVNTEAFF. The CDR3 DNA reads TGTGCCAGCACCGCCCGACAGGTGAACACTGAAGCTTTCTTT. This chain connects TRBV7-9 to TRBJ1-1; D possibly corresponds to TRBD1 (6 bases). V gave up 7 bases and J gave up 0 bases, with 12 bases separating them. The CDR3 extends over 14 amino acids. The germline V gene has CDR1 SEHNR and CDR2 FQNEAQ (reference sequence). Full variable domain (missing parts from reference TRBV7-9 and TRBJ1-1): DTGVSQNPRHKITKRGQNVTFRCDPISEHNRLYWYRQTLGQGPEFLTYFQNEAQLEKSRLLSDRFSAERPKGSFSTLEIQRTEQGDSAMYLCASTARQVNTEAFFGQGTRLTVV.

This clonotype was recorded at least ten times. The rearrangement uses TRBV7-2 and TRBJ1-1; D ambiguous. The CDR3 runs 14 residues. Per germline, CDR1 SGHTA and CDR2 FQGNSA. V lost 1 base and J 1 base, leaving 7 bases between the germline ends. Here the CDR3 reads CASSLGPANTEAFF. As DNA, the CDR3 is TGTGCCAGCAGCTTAGGCCCCGCGAACACTGAAGCTTTCTTT.

The sample holds many counts of this clonotype. This chain connects TRBV5-6 to TRBJ1-5, with 7 bases matching TRBD1. J gave up 6 bases and V 2 bases, and 5 bases lay outside the gene matches. CDR3 size: 14 residues. In germline, CDR1 is SGHDT, CDR2 YYEEEE. DNA of the CDR3: TGTGCCAGCAGCTTCAGGGGGTACGGTCAGCCCCAGCATTTT. This gives the protein CASSFRGYGQPQHF.

This clonotype was seen at least ten times. The chain links TRBV5-1 to TRBJ2-5; no definite D call. V was trimmed by 0 bases and J by 3 bases, leaving 9 bases between them. CDR3 length equals 14 residues. CDR1 is SGHRS, CDR2 YFSETQ, per germline. Here the CDR3 reads CASSLGRVKETQYF. In DNA form, the CDR3 reads TGCGCCAGCAGCTTGGGACGGGTGAAAGAGACCCAGTACTTC.

This clonotype was seen many times. V gene TRBV5-1 combines with J gene TRBJ2-4; D remains ambiguous. The CDR3 length is 13 residues. V was trimmed by 1 base and J by 6 bases, leaving 8 bases between them. In germline, CDR1 is SGHRS, CDR2 YFSETQ. This CDR3 is CASSLWQRNIQYF. CDR3 nucleotides: TGCGCCAGCAGCTTGTGGCAGAGAAACATTCAGTACTTC.

The sample holds many counts of this clonotype. V gene TRBV4-1 combines with J gene TRBJ1-1; tentative D call: TRBD1 (6 bases). Germline assignment: CDR1 MGHRA and CDR2 YSYEKL. The V gene lost 3 bases and the J gene lost 0 bases, with 20 bases spanning the gap. The CDR3 runs 18 residues. The CDR3 here is CASSHAGTRGSLNTEAFF. CDR3 sequence (DNA): TGCGCCAGCAGCCATGCCGGGACAAGGGGCTCCCTGAACACTGAAGCTTTCTTT.

V gene TRBV18 combines with J gene TRBJ2-7; no firm D call. CDR1 and CDR2 from the germline V gene are KGHSH and LQKENI. V was shortened by 6 bases and J by 1 base, with 7 bases between the two germline ends. This CDR3 region has 12 residues. CDR3 in DNA: TGTGCCAGCTCGAGGATGTCCTACGAGCAGTACTTC. This sequence encodes CASSRMSYEQYF.

In this sample, this clonotype turned up many times. The chain has TRBV5-1 and TRBJ2-3; D is uncertain. In germline, CDR1 is SGHRS, CDR2 YFSETQ. The CDR3 length is 12 residues. V was trimmed by 5 bases and J by 3 bases, leaving 7 bases between them. The CDR3 loop reads CASRSGTDTQYF. Here the CDR3 DNA reads TGCGCCAGCAGGAGTGGAACAGATACGCAGTATTTT.

This clonotype was counted a few times. The chain is built from TRBV10-3 and TRBJ1-3, with no clear D. The CDR3 is made up of 12 amino acids. CDR1 is ENHRY and CDR2 is SYGVKD in the germline V gene. Trimming pared 8 bases from V and 0 bases from J, leaving 5 bases between. CDR3 sequence (DNA): TGTGCCATCGCGGGCTCTGGAAACACCATATATTTT. Protein product: CAIAGSGNTIYF.

The table lists this clonotype with many counts. This chain links TRBV24-1 with TRBJ2-2; D remains unclear. CDR3 length: 14 amino acids. Trimming pared 4 bases from V and 3 bases from J, leaving 8 bases between. Germline-derived CDR1 and CDR2 are KGHDR and SFDVKD. The CDR3 nucleotides read TGTGCCACCAGTGACCCAGATTACACCGGGGAGCTGTTTTTT. Protein sequence: CATSDPDYTGELFF.

This clonotype was observed a handful of times. A read error is possible here, since a much larger clone lies one base away. V and J are TRBV2 and TRBJ1-5, with unresolved D. Germline V gene sequence: CDR1 SNHLY, CDR2 FYNNEI. The CDR3 runs to 12 residues. DNA of the CDR3: TGTGACAGCAACGGAGCCAATCAGCCCCAGCATTTT. Translating it yields CDSNGANQPQHF.

Comments on this clonotype: A much larger clone sits a single nucleotide away, making a read error possible. CDR3 protein: CSDRSDTGELFF. CDR3 bases: TGCAGTGATAGATCGGACACCGGGGAGCTGTTTTTT. The rearrangement joins TRBV20-1 to TRBJ2-2; D call uncertain. This CDR3 contains 12 residues. The V gene's germline CDR1 is DFQATT and CDR2 SNEGSKA (reference sequence).

This clonotype was seen ten or more times. The chain has TRBV20-1 and TRBJ2-3; possibly TRBD2 for D (6 bases). The CDR3 covers 13 residues. The germline gives CDR1 DFQATT, CDR2 SNEGSKA (reference sequence). V was shortened by 3 bases and J by 1 base, with 8 bases between the two germline ends. The CDR3 reads CSASRGGTDTQYF. The CDR3 DNA sequence: TGCAGTGCTAGTCGCGGGGGCACAGATACGCAGTATTTT.

This clonotype occurred many times. The chain is built from TRBV5-1 and TRBJ1-2; 11 bases map to TRBD1. V shed 4 bases and J 9 bases; nucleotides not matched to a gene: 11. Germline-derived CDR1 and CDR2 are SGHRS and YFSETQ. CDR3 size: 15 residues. The CDR3 coding sequence is TGCGCCAGCAGCGCCGCCCCGGGACAGGGGGGAAGCTACACCTTC. It yields the protein CASSAAPGQGGSYTF.

At least ten counts were recorded for this clonotype. This chain joins TRBV20-1 and TRBJ2-4; tentatively, D is TRBD2 (7 bases). V lost 5 bases, J lost 0 bases, and 20 bases lay in between. Germline CDR1 and CDR2: DFQATT and SNEGSKA (reference sequence). The CDR3 covers 17 residues. The CDR3: CSAGRQGGATAKNIQYF. The CDR3 DNA sequence: TGCAGTGCTGGGCGTCAAGGGGGGGCGACAGCCAAAAACATTCAGTACTTC.

This clonotype has a count of ten or more. This chain connects TRBV20-1 to TRBJ1-4; weak D call: TRBD1 (6 bases). Germline V lookup: CDR1 DFQATT, CDR2 SNEGSKA (reference sequence). This CDR3 comprises 13 residues. V was shortened by 5 bases and J by 2 bases, with 9 bases between the two germline ends. This CDR3 is CSAARGTNEKLFF. CDR3 DNA sequence: TGCAGTGCTGCCAGGGGTACTAATGAAAAACTGTTTTTT.

Ten or more counts support this clonotype. The rearrangement links TRBV20-1 to TRBJ2-3, with D uncertain. The CDR3 is 13 residues long. With 3 bases removed from V and 0 bases from J, the gap between germline ends came to 7 bases. Germline V lookup: CDR1 DFQATT, CDR2 SNEGSKA (reference sequence). The chain's CDR3 is CSARLVSTDTQYF. The CDR3, as DNA: TGCAGTGCTAGGCTCGTGAGCACAGATACGCAGTATTTT.

This clonotype was observed many times. This chain connects TRBV12-3 or TRBV12-4 to TRBJ2-7, with TRBD1 as a possible D gene (5 bases). The CDR3 consists of 13 residues. Deletions cut 6 bases from V and 1 base from J, with 10 bases between. CDR3 loop: CASRLQGSYEQYF. The DNA of the CDR3 is TGTGCCAGCAGACTTCAGGGTTCCTACGAGCAGTACTTC.

This clonotype was seen repeatedly, ten times or more. The V gene is TRBV20-1, the J gene TRBJ1-2; 7 bases are shared with TRBD1. V was pared by 6 bases and J by 5 bases, with 6 bases of the junction left unmatched. The CDR3 sequence is 12 residues long. Germline CDR1 reads DFQATT; CDR2 reads SNEGSKA (reference sequence). CDR3 nucleotide sequence: TGCAGTGCGCTTACAGGGGAGTATGGCTACACCTTC. As protein: CSALTGEYGYTF.